Sequencing of this TCR beta chain was carried out in a study of T cell repertoires in cytomegalovirus infection. About the research overall: Epitope selection comprised recently identified HLA-C-restricted CMV epitopes and well-studied HLA-B-restricted CMV epitopes. Public TCR beta signatures indicated both CMV infection and matching HLA type.

Overall study findings and caveats: Using cumulative public TCR beta family frequency, the authors identified those who carried CMV together with the relevant HLA. There were HLA-C-restricted CMV-specific TCR beta clonotypes dominating the ex vivo response.

This clonotype was seen a single time. The antigen is not known. Trimming removed 0 bases at V and 2 bases at J, with 14 bases between. The germline gives CDR1 MNHEY, CDR2 SMNVEV (reference sequence). CDR3 size: 17 residues. TCRdb analysed the reads with MiXCR anew, one entry per CDR3 protein. The sample lists about 51,000 distinct CDR3 sequences, roughly 20% occurring once. The rearrangement links TRBV27 to TRBJ1-5, with no clear D. This material consisted of CD8+ T cells from cultured PBMCs, taken from culture after CMV antigen stimulation. The clonotype originates from a human donor in good health (CMV status not recorded). Some clones in this sample may be carry-over from other donors' samples. The CDR3 DNA follows: TGTGCCAGCAGTTTATCTCGGGGAAGAGATGGCAATCAGCCCCAGCATTTT. It specifies CASSLSRGRDGNQPQHF.